These 20 T cell receptor beta chains share one sample of origin, sequenced in a study of cytomegalovirus exposure and HLA in healthy donors. In the PCR, 60 Vbeta and 13 Jbeta primers were used. Sequencing used immunoSEQ multiplex PCR; TCRdb keeps in-frame clones, though not all of them. The sample has 130,000 or so clones, approximately 69% seen once. The material sequenced was PBMCs. The receptors stem from a man aged 35-49 years in good health and CMV-seropositive.

The genes are TRBV5-1 and TRBJ2-3, with TRBD1 as a possible D gene (5 bases). In germline, CDR1 is SGHRS, CDR2 YFSETQ. This CDR3 has 17 amino acids. Trimming cost V 0 bases and J 1 base, with 15 bases left between them. This CDR3 is CASSLGGRVYRTDTQYF. DNA of the CDR3: TGCGCCAGCAGCTTGGGAGGCAGGGTCTATCGCACAGATACGCAGTATTTT.

CDR3 bases: TGTGCCAGTAGGAGCGGGGCTAGCCTCAAGGGCCCAAAAGAGACCCAGTACTTC. This gives the protein CASRSGASLKGPKETQYF. The chain recombines TRBV19 with TRBJ2-5; 7 nucleotides match TRBD2. After removal of 6 bases from V and 3 bases from J, the junction contained 19 bases not matched to a gene. Germline lookup yields CDR1 LNHDA and CDR2 SQIVND (reference sequence). The CDR3 extends over 18 amino acids.

The chain has TRBV7-8 and TRBJ1-2; unclear D gene. This CDR3 has 13 amino acids. Germline CDR1 reads SGHVS; CDR2 reads FQNEAQ. Trimming left V 5 bases short and J 8 bases short, with 15 bases between. The CDR3 bases are TGTGCCAGCAGCCTGCACAGCCGTATAGGCTACACCTTC. Amino acids: CASSLHSRIGYTF. Filled out from reference TRBV7-8 and TRBJ1-2, the complete variable domain reads GAGVSQSPRYKVAKRGQDVALRCDPISGHVSLFWYQQALGQGPEFLTYFQNEAQLDKSGLPSDRFFAERPEGSVSTLKIQRTQQEDSAVYLCASSLHSRIGYTFGSGTRLTVV.

The CDR3 here is CASSEKEPSRTYEQYF. CDR3 DNA: TGTGCCAGCAGCGAAAAGGAACCATCCAGGACCTACGAGCAGTACTTC. V and J are TRBV9 and TRBJ2-7, with D unresolved. Trimming left V 3 bases short and J 2 bases short, with 18 bases between. This CDR3 comprises 16 residues. Germline-derived CDR1 and CDR2 are SGDLS and YYNGEE.

The CDR3 bases are TGTGCCAGCAGCTTAGCGCGTAGAGATACGCAGTATTTT. It yields the protein CASSLARRDTQYF. V usage is TRBV7-2 and J usage is TRBJ2-3; D is unclear. CDR1 SGHTA and CDR2 FQGNSA come from the germline V gene. The CDR3 spans 13 residues. V gave up 0 bases and J gave up 5 bases, with 6 bases separating them.

The sample holds a few counts of this clone. The chain recombines TRBV27 with TRBJ2-1; 8 bases fit TRBD2. V lost 6 bases, J lost 4 bases, and 11 bases stayed unmatched. Per germline, CDR1 MNHEY and CDR2 SMNVEV (reference sequence). The CDR3 is 16 amino acids. CDR3 sequence (DNA): TGTGCCAGCAGCGACGGGGGGGGTGGAGGTTACAATGAGCAGTTCTTC. Residues: CASSDGGGGGYNEQFF.

This clone has a single count. The CDR3 loop reads CASRGQGLSNQPQHF. CDR3 nucleotides: TGTGCCAGTAGAGGACAGGGACTTTCCAATCAGCCCCAGCATTTT. The chain combines TRBV19 with TRBJ1-5; 8 bases are shared with TRBD1. Germline values: CDR1 LNHDA, CDR2 SQIVND (reference sequence). With 6 bases clipped from V and 3 bases from J, the junction kept 7 bases outside the gene matches. This CDR3 has 15 residues.

In this sample, this clone turned up a few times. V is TRBV5-4 and J is TRBJ2-2; a possible D gene is TRBD1 (5 bases). This CDR3 region has 12 residues. Trimming removed 1 base at V and 8 bases at J, with 6 bases between. Per the germline V gene, CDR1 is SGHNT and CDR2 is YYREEE (reference sequence). The CDR3 here is CASSLPGGELFF. CDR3 DNA sequence: TGTGCCAGCAGCTTGCCAGGGGGGGAGCTGTTTTTT.

In the case of this clone: One junction end disagrees with the germline gene, perhaps due to a read error. The chain uses TRBV7-7 and TRBJ2-2; no clear D gene. CDR1 and CDR2 from the germline V gene are SSHAT and FNYEAQ (reference sequence). CDR3 length equals 14 residues. This chain's CDR3 is CASSLDKNTGELFF. The CDR3 DNA follows: TGTGCTAGCAGCTTAGACAAGAACACCGGGGAGCTGTTTTTT. The whole variable domain, remainder taken from reference TRBV7-7 and TRBJ2-2, is GAGVSQSPRYKVTKRGQDVTLRCDPISSHATLYWYQQALGQGPEFLTYFNYEAQPDKSGLPSDRFSAERPEGSISTLTIQRTEQRDSAMYRCASSLDKNTGELFFGEGSRLTVL.

The chain is built from TRBV9 and TRBJ2-7; 8 nucleotides align to TRBD1. Trimming took 1 base from V and 7 from J; bases not matched to a gene: 4. The CDR3 has 13 residues. Germline loops: CDR1 SGDLS, CDR2 YYNGEE. The CDR3 loop is CASSVRQGLEQYF. The CDR3, as DNA: TGTGCCAGCAGCGTACGACAGGGGTTGGAGCAGTACTTC.

The chain carries TRBV2 and TRBJ2-2; 9 bases are shared with TRBD1. CDR3 size: 17 residues. V shed 6 bases, J shed 5 bases, and the junction held 13 bases outside the gene matches. Germline lookup yields CDR1 SNHLY and CDR2 FYNNEI. The CDR3 loop reads CASRQKPGQGGTGELFF. For the CDR3, the DNA is TGTGCCAGCAGACAAAAGCCGGGACAGGGTGGGACCGGGGAGCTGTTTTTT.

The chain carries TRBV2 and TRBJ1-6; D may be TRBD1 (6 bases). CDR3 length: 15 amino acids. Trimming took off 7 bases at V and 5 bases at J, with 15 bases between the two ends. Per germline, CDR1 SNHLY and CDR2 FYNNEI. The CDR3 region is CASIADAGDNSPLHF. The CDR3 nucleotides are TGTGCCAGCATTGCTGATGCAGGGGATAATTCACCCCTCCACTTT.

This chain uses TRBV9 with TRBJ2-2; a possible D gene is TRBD2 (6 bases). This CDR3 has 17 residues. Trimming took off 3 bases at V and 4 bases at J, with 19 bases between the two ends. Germline V gene data show CDR1 as SGDLS and CDR2 as YYNGEE. The CDR3: CASSAAWGGGSTGELFF. CDR3 coding DNA: TGTGCCAGCAGCGCCGCATGGGGTGGGGGGTCCACCGGGGAGCTGTTTTTT.

The chain links TRBV7-8 to TRBJ1-2, with 7 nucleotides matching TRBD1. With V trimmed by 1 base and J by 4 bases, 6 bases remained unmatched. Germline CDR1 SGHVS, CDR2 FQNEAQ. CDR3 length equals 15 residues. CDR3 in amino acids: CASSLEDRLAYGYTF. CDR3 sequence (DNA): TGTGCCAGCAGCTTAGAGGACAGGTTGGCCTATGGCTACACCTTC.

V is TRBV29-1 and J is TRBJ2-5; 9 bases are shared with TRBD1. In germline, CDR1 is SQVTM, CDR2 ANQGSEA. J was trimmed by 5 bases and V by 5 bases; bases with no gene match: 3. The CDR3 is 12 residues long. In DNA, the CDR3 is TGCAGCGTTAAACAGGGGGCCGAGACCCAGTACTTC. This gives the protein CSVKQGAETQYF.

In regard to this clone: One end of the junction does not line up with germline, which may come from a read error. The chain combines TRBV7-7 with TRBJ2-5, with TRBD2 identical over 11 bases. The germline CDR1 and CDR2 sequences are SSHAT and FNYEAQ (reference sequence). The CDR3 is 19 amino acids. The CDR3 is CASSRPLAGGPQRVETQYF. The CDR3, as DNA: TGTGCTAGCAGCCGCCCGCTAGCGGGAGGCCCCCAGAGGGTAGAGACCCAGTACTTC.

In DNA, the CDR3 is TGCGCCAGCAGCTTGGGACAGGTCAGCGATACGCAGTATTTT. Amino acid sequence: CASSLGQVSDTQYF. The chain couples TRBV5-1 to TRBJ2-3; weak D call: TRBD1 (6 bases). Germline V gene sequence: CDR1 SGHRS, CDR2 YFSETQ. This CDR3 comprises 14 residues. Trimming shortened V by 0 bases and J by 6 bases, and 11 bases separated the two germline ends.

This chain links TRBV10-3 with TRBJ2-7, with no clear D. V shed 9 bases and J shed 0 bases, with 12 bases lying between them. This CDR3 has 13 amino acids. In germline, CDR1 is ENHRY, CDR2 SYGVKD. CDR3 nucleotides: TGTGCCATGGGCGACACAAGCTCCTACGAGCAGTACTTC. It translates to CAMGDTSSYEQYF.

In its sample, this clone was seen a few times. The chain has TRBV28 and TRBJ1-1; D possibly corresponds to TRBD1 (5 bases). CDR1 is MDHEN, CDR2 SYDVKM, per germline. This CDR3 has 16 residues. Trimming stripped 8 bases from V and 0 bases from J, with 19 bases between. The CDR3 DNA reads as TGTGCCAGCGTTAACGACAGAATATATATGAACACTGAAGCTTTCTTT. It is translated as CASVNDRIYMNTEAFF.

In this sample, this clone turned up a few times. One end of the junction does not line up with germline, which may come from a read error. The chain is built from TRBV6-1 and TRBJ1-6; D unresolved. The CDR3 contains 13 residues. Germline CDR1 reads MNHNS; CDR2 reads SASEGT. The CDR3 here is CASSEGGSLPLHF. CDR3 coding DNA: TGTGCCAGCAGCGAAGGAGGGTCCCTACCCCTCCACTTT.